The TCR beta chain described here comes from a study of blood T cell repertoires in COVID-19 (dated by TCRdb to the early 2020s). Concerning the study at large: Samples from collaborators originated in the United States, Italy and Spain and spanned both the acute and convalescent phases of COVID-19. The prospective study material was composed of cDNA or gDNA derived from T cells, B-cell-depleted T cells, or PBMCs. Subjects who had been exposed to COVID-19, were actively infected with it, or had recovered from it provided the deeply sampled blood TCRbeta repertoires that made up the dataset. The repertoires were released in a freely available public database meant as a resource for research on the immune response to SARS-CoV-2. The samples were drawn from the first 160 participants of the ongoing ImmuneRACE study and from over a thousand subjects provided by 6 global collaborators. Nearly every sample came with metadata listing a de-identified subject ID, COVID-19 status, age in years and sex. HLA class I and class II types, where available, came from metadata supplied by the sample provider rather than from assay-based typing. The paper as a whole reports these results and caveats: Clinical and demographic metadata were provided uncurated, with the amount varying by source and participant.

Participants in the prospective study were aged about 18 to 89 years, lived in 24 United States geographic areas, and enrolled through a virtual design. Cohort assignment in the prospective study relied on participant-reported clinical history from a screening survey and a study questionnaire. Recovered participants in ImmuneRACE Cohort 3 were defined as having two consecutive negative NP/OP PCR tests, clearance from a healthcare professional, or resolution of symptoms. In the prospective study, whole blood, serum and a nasopharyngeal or oropharyngeal swab were collected from each participant by mobile phlebotomists. Prospective study participants could optionally give additional blood draws and questionnaires over an approximately two-month period. Blood samples from the prospective study were shipped frozen or at room temperature prior to DNA extraction. The immunoSEQ Assay, a bias-controlled multiplex PCR, was used to amplify TCRbeta CDR3 regions from genomic DNA. In the authors' own workflow: Nucleated cell counts per sample were estimated from amplification of reference gene primers within the assay. To quantify the absolute abundance of each unique TCRbeta CDR3 rearrangement, sequence reads were collapsed and filtered. For each sample, productive Simpson clonality was calculated as the square root of Simpson's diversity index over productive rearrangements. Not all clones reach the TCRdb copy of this immuneACCESS table, which keeps in-frame sequences only. Checked studies attribute under half of the gap to unresolved V genes and leave the rest unexplained. The V and J calls and clone size are taken from that table; D and trimming were inferred from the DNA. For this sample the table gives hundreds of thousands of clones, of which around 92% were detected only once. The top ten clones comprise about 9.4% of the sample.

From the cysteine through the phenylalanine, the CDR3 covers 12 amino acids. Just the 36-base CDR3 DNA is kept, in frame starting at base 1. Trimming removed 4 bases from V and 0 bases from J, leaving 3 bases between the germline ends. CDR1 and CDR2 (SGHNT, YYREEE) derive from the germline V gene (reference sequence). Comment on this clone: Its antigen is currently not known. Per-base quality was not reported, and no clone a single base away is much larger than it.

Input material: PBMCs or T cells enriched from blood (not recorded which). This TCR came from a woman between 25 and 40 years old who had recovered from COVID-19. The chain joins TRBV5-4 to TRBJ2-3; no D gene is confidently identified. The CDR3 has the sequence CASSESTDTQYF. The bases are TGTGCCAGCAGCGAGAGCACAGATACGCAGTATTTT.